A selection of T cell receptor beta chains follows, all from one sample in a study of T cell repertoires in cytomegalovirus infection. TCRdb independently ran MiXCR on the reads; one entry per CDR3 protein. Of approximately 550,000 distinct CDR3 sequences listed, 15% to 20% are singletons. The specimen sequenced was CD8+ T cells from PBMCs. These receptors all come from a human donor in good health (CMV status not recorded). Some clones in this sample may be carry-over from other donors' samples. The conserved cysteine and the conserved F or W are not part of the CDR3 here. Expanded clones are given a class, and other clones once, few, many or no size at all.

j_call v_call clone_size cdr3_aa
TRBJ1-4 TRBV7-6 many ASRNGPRGVEKLF
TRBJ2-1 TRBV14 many ASSHPGSGDEQF
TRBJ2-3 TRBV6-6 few ASSYLATRGHTDTQY
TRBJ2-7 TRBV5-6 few ASSDIRDAPYEQY
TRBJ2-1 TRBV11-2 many ASTFFRDGEGEQF
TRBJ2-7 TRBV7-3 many ASSPSDRLAGNSYEQY
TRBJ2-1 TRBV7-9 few ASSFQGKGRNEQF
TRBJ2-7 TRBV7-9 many ASSPGVPGQSHEQY
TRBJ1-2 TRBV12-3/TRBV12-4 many ASSSDRVGYGYT
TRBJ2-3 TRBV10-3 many AISGRRREGPVPTDTQY
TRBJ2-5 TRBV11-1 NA ASSLGGSPAAETQY